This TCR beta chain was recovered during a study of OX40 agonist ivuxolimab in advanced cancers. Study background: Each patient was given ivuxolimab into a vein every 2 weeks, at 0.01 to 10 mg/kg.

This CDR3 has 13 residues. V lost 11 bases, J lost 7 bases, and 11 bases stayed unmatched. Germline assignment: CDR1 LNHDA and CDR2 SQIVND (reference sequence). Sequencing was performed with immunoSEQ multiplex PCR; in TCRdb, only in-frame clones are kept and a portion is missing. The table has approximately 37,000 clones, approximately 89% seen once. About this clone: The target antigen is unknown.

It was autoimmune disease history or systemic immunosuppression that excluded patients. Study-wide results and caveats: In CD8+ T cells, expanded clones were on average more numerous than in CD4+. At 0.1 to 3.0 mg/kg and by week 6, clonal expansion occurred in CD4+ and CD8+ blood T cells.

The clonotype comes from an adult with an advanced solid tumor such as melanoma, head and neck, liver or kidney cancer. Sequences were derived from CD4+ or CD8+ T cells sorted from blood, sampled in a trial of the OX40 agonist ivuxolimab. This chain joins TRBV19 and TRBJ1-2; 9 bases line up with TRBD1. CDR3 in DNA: TGTGCCTCCAGACAGGGGGTTATGTCTGGCTACACCTTC. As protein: CASRQGVMSGYTF.